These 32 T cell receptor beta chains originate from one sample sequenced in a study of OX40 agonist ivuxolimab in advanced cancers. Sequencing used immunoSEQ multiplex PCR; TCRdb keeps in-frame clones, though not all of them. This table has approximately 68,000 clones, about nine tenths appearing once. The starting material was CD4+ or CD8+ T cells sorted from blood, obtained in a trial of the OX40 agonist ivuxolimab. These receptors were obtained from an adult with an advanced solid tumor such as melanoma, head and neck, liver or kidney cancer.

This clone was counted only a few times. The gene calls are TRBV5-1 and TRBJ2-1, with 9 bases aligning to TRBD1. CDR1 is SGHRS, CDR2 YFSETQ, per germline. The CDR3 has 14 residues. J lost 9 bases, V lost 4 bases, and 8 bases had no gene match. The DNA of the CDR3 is TGCGCCAGCAGCACGGGACAGGGTGGGGTTGAGCAGTTCTTC. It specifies CASSTGQGGVEQFF.

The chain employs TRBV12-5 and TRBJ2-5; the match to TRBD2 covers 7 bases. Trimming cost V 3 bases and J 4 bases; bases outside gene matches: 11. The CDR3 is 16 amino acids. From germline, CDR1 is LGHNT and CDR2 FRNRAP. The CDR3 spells CASGFGGRVGIETQYF. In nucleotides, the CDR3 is TGTGCTAGTGGTTTCGGGGGGAGGGTTGGTATAGAGACCCAGTACTTC.

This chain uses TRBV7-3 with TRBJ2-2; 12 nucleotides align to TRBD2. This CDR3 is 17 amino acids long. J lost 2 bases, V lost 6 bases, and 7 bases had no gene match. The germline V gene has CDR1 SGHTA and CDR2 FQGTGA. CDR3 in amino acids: CASSQTLAGGNTGELFF. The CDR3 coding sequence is TGTGCCAGCAGTCAAACACTAGCGGGGGGAAACACCGGGGAGCTGTTTTTT.

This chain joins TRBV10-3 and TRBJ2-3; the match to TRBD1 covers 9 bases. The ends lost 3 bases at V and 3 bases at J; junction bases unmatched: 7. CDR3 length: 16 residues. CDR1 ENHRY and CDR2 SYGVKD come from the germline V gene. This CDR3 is CAISDPGTGNTDTQYF. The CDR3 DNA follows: TGTGCCATCAGTGACCCCGGGACAGGGAATACAGATACGCAGTATTTT.

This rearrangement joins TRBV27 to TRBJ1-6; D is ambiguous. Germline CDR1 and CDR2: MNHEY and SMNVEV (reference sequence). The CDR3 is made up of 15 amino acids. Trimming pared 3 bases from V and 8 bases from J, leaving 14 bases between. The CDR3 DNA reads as TGTGCCAGCAGTTTTCGTGAGGACGTCGATTCACCCCTCCACTTT. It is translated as CASSFREDVDSPLHF.

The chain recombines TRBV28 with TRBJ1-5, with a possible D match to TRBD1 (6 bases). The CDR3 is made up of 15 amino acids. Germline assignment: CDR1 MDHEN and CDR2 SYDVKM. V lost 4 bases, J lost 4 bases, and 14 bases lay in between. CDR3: CASSSPGAGNQPQHF. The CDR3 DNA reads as TGTGCCAGCAGTTCCCCGGGGGCAGGTAATCAGCCCCAGCATTTT.

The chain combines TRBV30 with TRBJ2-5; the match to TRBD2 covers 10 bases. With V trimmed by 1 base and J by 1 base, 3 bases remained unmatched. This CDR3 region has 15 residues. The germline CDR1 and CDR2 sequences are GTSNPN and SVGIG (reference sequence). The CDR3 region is CAWSESGGAQETQYF. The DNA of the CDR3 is TGTGCCTGGAGTGAAAGCGGGGGGGCCCAAGAGACCCAGTACTTC.

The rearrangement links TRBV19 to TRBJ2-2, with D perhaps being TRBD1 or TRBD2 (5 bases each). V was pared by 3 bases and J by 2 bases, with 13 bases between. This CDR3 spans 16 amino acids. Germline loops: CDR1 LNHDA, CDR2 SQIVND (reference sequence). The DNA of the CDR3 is TGTGCCAGTAGTATGGGCATCGGGACCAACACCGGGGAGCTGTTTTTT. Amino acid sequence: CASSMGIGTNTGELFF.

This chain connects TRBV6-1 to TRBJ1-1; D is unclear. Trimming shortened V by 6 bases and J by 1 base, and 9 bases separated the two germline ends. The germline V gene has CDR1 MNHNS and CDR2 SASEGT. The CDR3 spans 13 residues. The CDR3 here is CASRQTENTEAFF. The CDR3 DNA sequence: TGTGCCAGCAGGCAGACGGAGAACACTGAAGCTTTCTTT.

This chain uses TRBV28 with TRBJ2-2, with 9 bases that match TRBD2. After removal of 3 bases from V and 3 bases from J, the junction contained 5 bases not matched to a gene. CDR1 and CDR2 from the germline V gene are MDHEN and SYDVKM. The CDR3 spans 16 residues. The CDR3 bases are TGTGCCAGCAGTTTGGTGGCGGGGGGGTACACCGGGGAGCTGTTTTTT. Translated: CASSLVAGGYTGELFF.

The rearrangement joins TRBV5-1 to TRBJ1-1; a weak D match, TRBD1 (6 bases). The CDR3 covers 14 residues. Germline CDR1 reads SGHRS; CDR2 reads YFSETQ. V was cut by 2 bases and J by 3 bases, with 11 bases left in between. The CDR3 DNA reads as TGCGCCAGCAGCTTACAGGGTTACGACACTGAAGCTTTCTTT. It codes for CASSLQGYDTEAFF.

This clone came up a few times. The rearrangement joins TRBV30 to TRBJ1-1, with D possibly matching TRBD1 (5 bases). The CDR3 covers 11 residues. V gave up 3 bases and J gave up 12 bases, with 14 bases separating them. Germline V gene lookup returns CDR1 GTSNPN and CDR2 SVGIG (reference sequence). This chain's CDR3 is CAWSGAAGTFF. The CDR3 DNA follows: TGTGCCTGGAGCGGGGCGGCGGGAACTTTCTTT.

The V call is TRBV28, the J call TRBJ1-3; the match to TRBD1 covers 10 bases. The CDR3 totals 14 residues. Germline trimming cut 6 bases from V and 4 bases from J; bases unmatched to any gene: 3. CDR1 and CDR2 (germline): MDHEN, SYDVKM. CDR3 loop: CASSRDRGGNTIYF. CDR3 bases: TGTGCCAGCAGCCGGGACAGGGGCGGAAACACCATATATTTT.

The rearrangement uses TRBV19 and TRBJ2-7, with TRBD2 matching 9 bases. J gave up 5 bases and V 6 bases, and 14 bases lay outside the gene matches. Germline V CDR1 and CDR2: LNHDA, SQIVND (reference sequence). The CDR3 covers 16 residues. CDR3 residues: CASRHGAREGRDEQYF. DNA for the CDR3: TGTGCCAGTAGACACGGGGCGCGGGAGGGTAGGGACGAGCAGTACTTC.

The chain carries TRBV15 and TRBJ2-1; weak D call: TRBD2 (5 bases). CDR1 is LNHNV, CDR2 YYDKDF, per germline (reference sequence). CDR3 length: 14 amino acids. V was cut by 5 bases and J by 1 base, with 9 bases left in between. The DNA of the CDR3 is TGTGCCACCAGCGGAGCGGCATCCTACAATGAGCAGTTCTTC. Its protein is CATSGAASYNEQFF.

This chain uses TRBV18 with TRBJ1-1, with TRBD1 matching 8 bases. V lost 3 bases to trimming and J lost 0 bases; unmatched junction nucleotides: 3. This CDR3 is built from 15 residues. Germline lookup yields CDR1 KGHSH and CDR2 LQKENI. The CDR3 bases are TGTGCCAGCTCACCGGGACAGGCGATGAACACTGAAGCTTTCTTT. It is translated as CASSPGQAMNTEAFF.

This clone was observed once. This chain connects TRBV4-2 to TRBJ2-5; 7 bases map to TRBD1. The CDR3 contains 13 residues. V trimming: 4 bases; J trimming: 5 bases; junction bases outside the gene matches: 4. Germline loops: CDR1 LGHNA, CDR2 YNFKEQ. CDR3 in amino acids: CASSPARGETQYF. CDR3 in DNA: TGTGCCAGCAGCCCCGCCAGGGGGGAGACCCAGTACTTC.

The CDR3 spells CASRTGGGAGNSPLHF. The DNA of the CDR3 is TGTGCCAGTAGAACCGGAGGGGGCGCGGGAAATTCACCCCTCCACTTT. J is TRBJ1-6 and V is TRBV19, with 7 positions matching TRBD1. The CDR3 totals 16 residues. CDR1 LNHDA and CDR2 SQIVND come from the germline V gene (reference sequence). V lost 6 bases, J lost 7 bases, and 12 bases stayed unmatched. Full variable domain (outside the CDR3, taken from reference TRBV19 and TRBJ1-6): DGGITQSPKYLFRKEGQNVTLSCEQNLNHDAMYWYRQDPGQGLRLIYYSQIVNDFQKGDIAEGYSVSREKKESFPLTVTSAQKNPTAFYLCASRTGGGAGNSPLHFGNGTRLTVT.

CDR3 residues: CAWSVGNTIYF. The DNA of the CDR3 is TGTGCCTGGAGTGTTGGAAACACCATATATTTT. The chain is built from TRBV30 and TRBJ1-3, with D hard to call. Trimming removed 0 bases from V and 3 bases from J, with 0 bases in between. The germline V gene has CDR1 GTSNPN and CDR2 SVGIG (reference sequence). The CDR3 extends over 11 amino acids.

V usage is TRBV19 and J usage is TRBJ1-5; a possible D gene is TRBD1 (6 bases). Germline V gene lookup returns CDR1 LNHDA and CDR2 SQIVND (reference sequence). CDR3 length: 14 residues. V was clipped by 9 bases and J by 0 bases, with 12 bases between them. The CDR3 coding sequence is TGTGCCAGCCTTGACAGGAATAGCAATCAGCCCCAGCATTTT. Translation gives CASLDRNSNQPQHF.

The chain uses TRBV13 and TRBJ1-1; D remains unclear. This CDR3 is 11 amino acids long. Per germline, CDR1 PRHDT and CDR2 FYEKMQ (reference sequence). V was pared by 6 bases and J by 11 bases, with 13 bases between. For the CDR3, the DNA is TGTGCCAGCAGACTTCTCCCCGAGGCTTTCTTT. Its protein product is CASRLLPEAFF.

CDR3 sequence (DNA): TGTGCCAGCTGGAGAGGCAACTACAATGAGCAGTTCTTC. Amino acid sequence: CASWRGNYNEQFF. This sequence joins TRBV11-2 and TRBJ2-1; D is uncertain. V shed 8 bases and J shed 3 bases, with 11 bases lying between them. CDR3 length equals 13 residues. Germline V gene lookup returns CDR1 SGHAT and CDR2 FQNNGV.

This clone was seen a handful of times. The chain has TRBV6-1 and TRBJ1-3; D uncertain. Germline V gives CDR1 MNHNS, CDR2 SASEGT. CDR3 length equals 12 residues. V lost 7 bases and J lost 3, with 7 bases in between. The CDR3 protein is CASTIFGNTIYF. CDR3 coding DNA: TGTGCCAGCACCATTTTTGGAAACACCATATATTTT.

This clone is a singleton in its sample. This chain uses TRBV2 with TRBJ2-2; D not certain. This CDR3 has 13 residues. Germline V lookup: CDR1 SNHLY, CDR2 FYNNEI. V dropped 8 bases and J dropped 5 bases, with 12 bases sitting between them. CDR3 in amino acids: CASGPPGTGELFF. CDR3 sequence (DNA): TGTGCCAGCGGGCCCCCCGGAACCGGGGAGCTGTTTTTT.

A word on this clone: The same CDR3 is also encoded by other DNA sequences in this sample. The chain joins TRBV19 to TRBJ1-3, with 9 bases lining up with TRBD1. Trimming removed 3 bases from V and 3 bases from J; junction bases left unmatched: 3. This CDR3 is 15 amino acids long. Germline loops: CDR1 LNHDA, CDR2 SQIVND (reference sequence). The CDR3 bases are TGTGCCAGTAGTATTGGGACAGGGAGTGGAAACACCATATATTTT. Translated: CASSIGTGSGNTIYF.

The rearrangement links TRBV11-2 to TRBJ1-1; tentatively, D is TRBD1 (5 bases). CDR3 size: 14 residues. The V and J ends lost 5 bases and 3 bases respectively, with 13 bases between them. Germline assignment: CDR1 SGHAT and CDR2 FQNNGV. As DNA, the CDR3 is TGTGCCAGCAGCCGAACCGGAGGGGACACTGAAGCTTTCTTT. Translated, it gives CASSRTGGDTEAFF.

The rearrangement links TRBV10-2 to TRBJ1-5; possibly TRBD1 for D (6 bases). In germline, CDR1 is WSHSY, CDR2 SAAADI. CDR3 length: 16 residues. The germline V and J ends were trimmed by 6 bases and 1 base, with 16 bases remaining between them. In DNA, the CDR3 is TGCGCCAGCAGACAGACAGGTGGAAGGAGCAATCAGCCCCAGCATTTT. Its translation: CASRQTGGRSNQPQHF.

The CDR3 loop is CASSYGGGAGSYEQYF. CDR3 coding DNA: TGTGCCAGCAGTTACGGAGGTGGGGCGGGGTCCTACGAGCAGTACTTC. This chain joins TRBV6-6 and TRBJ2-7, with a weak D call TRBD2 (6 bases). CDR1 is MNHNY and CDR2 is SVGAGI in the germline V gene (reference sequence). This CDR3 has 16 residues. Deletions cut 2 bases from V and 1 base from J, with 15 bases between.

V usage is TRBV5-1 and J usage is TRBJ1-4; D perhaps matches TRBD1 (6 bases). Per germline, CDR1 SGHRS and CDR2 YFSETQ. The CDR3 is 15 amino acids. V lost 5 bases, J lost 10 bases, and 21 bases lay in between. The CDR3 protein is CASSPDGGARGKLFF. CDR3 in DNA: TGCGCCAGCAGTCCCGATGGGGGGGCAAGAGGAAAACTGTTTTTT.

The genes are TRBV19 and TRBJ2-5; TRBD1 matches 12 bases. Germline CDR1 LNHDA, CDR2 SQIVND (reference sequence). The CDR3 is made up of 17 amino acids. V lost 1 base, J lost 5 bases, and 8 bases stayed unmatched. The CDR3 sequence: CASSIVVGQGAGETQYF. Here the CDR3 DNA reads TGTGCCAGTAGTATAGTTGTGGGACAGGGGGCAGGGGAGACCCAGTACTTC.

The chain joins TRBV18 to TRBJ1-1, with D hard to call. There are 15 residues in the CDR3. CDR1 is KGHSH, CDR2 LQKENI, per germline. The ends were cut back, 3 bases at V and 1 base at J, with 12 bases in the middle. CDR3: CASSPPGRANTEAFF. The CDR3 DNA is TGTGCCAGCTCACCCCCCGGGCGAGCGAACACTGAAGCTTTCTTT.

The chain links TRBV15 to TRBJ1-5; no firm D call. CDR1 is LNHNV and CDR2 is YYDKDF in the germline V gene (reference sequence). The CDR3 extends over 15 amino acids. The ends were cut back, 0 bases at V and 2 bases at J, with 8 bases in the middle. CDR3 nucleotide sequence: TGTGCCACCAGCAGAGAAGGTGGAGGCAATCAGCCCCAGCATTTT. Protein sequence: CATSREGGGNQPQHF.